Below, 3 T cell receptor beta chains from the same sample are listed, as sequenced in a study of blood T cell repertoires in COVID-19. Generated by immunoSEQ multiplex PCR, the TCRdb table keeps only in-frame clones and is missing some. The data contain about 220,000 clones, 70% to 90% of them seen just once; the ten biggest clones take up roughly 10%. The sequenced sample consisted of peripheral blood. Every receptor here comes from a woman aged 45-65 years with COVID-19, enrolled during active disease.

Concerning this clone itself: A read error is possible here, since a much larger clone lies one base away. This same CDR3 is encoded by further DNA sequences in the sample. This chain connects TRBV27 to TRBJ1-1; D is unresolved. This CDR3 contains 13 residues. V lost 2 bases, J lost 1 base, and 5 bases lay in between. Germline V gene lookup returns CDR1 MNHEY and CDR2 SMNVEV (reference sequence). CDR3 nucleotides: TGTGCCAGCAGTTTAGCAGGGAACACTGAAGCTTTCTTT. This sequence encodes CASSLAGNTEAFF.

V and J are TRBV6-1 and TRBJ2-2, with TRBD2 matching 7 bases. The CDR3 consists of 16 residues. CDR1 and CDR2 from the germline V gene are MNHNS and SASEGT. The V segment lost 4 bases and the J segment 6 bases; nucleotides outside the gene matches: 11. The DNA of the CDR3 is TGTGCCAGCAGTGCCAACGGGAGGACTTGGGCCGGGGAGCTGTTTTTT. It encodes CASSANGRTWAGELFF.

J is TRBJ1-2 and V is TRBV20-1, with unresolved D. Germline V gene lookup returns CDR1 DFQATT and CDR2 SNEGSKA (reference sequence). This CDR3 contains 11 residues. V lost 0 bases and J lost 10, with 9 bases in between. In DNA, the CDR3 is TGCAGTGCTAGAGACAGTGCTTCCTACACCTTC. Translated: CSARDSASYTF.